Detailed here is one T cell receptor beta chain. This sample was taken from a study of CD8 T cells in Susac syndrome. The CDR3 is 15 amino acids. Germline CDR1 MGHDK, CDR2 SYGVNS. V lost 1 base and J 0 bases, leaving 7 bases between the germline ends. An amount of RNA that ranged from roughly 0.45 to 1 ug was reverse transcribed with random hexamers. TCRdb ran MiXCR on the immunoSEQ multiplex PCR reads and lists one entry per CDR3 protein. The data contain about 120,000 distinct CDR3 sequences, 90% to 95% of them seen just once; the ten biggest clones take up just over 0.095%. The sequencing sample was made of CD4+ T cells from PBMCs. The V and J genes are TRBV25-1 and TRBJ1-3; D call uncertain. The receptor's source is a human donor in good health. CDR3 sequence (DNA): TGTGCCAGCAGTGAATCTAGGATCTCTGGAAACACCATATATTTT. It specifies CASSESRISGNTIYF.